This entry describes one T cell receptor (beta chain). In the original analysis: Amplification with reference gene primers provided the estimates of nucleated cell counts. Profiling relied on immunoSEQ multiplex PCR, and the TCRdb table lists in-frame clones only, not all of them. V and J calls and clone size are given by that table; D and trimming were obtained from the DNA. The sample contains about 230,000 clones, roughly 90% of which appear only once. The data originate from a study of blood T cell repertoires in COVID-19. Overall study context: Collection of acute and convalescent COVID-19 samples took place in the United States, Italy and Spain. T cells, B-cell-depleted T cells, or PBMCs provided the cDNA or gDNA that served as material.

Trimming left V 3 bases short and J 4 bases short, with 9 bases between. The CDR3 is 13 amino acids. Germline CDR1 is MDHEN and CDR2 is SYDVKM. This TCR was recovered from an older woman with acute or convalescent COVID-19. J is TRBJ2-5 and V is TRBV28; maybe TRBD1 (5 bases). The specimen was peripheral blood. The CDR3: CASSFGAAETQYF. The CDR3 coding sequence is TGTGCCAGCAGTTTTGGGGCTGCAGAGACCCAGTACTTC.